Listed below are T cell receptor beta chains from one sample, sequenced in a study of Ad26.COV2.S vaccination and SARS-CoV-2 variants. Sequencing was performed with immunoSEQ multiplex PCR; in TCRdb, only in-frame clones are kept and a portion is missing. Of 350,000 to 500,000 clones in the sample, less than 95% are singletons; the top ten hold around 4.2%. Sequenced material: peripheral blood, taken in a trial of Ad26.COV2.S vaccine versus placebo. Receptor source: a person aged 18-60 years who received the Ad26.COV2.S COVID-19 vaccine or a placebo. The CDR3 runs from the conserved cysteine through the conserved F or W. The order of the fields is V gene, clone size, D gene, J gene, CDR3 protein, CDR3 DNA. A D gene is named only where the DNA matches it firmly. For some rows the clone size is stated as once, few or many, or as a class when expanded; others skip it.

v_gene: TRBV9
abundance: once
d_gene: .
j_gene: TRBJ2-2
CDR3aa: CASSVEGDNTGELFF
CDR3nt: TGTGCCAGCAGCGTAGAAGGGGACAACACCGGGGAGCTGTTTTTT

v_gene: TRBV4-2
abundance: once
d_gene: .
j_gene: TRBJ2-3
CDR3aa: CASSQDGQASTDTQYF
CDR3nt: TGTGCCAGCAGCCAAGATGGCCAGGCTAGCACAGATACGCAGTATTTT

v_gene: TRBV13
abundance: .
d_gene: TRBD2
j_gene: TRBJ2-1
CDR3aa: CASSLNAGTSVGMQFF
CDR3nt: TGTGCCAGCAGCTTAAATGCCGGGACTAGCGTTGGGATGCAGTTCTTC

v_gene: TRBV5-1
abundance: .
d_gene: .
j_gene: TRBJ2-3
CDR3aa: CASSLGNNLGTDTQYF
CDR3nt: TGCGCCAGCAGCTTGGGAAACAACCTAGGGACAGATACGCAGTATTTT

v_gene: TRBV5-1
abundance: once
d_gene: .
j_gene: TRBJ2-2
CDR3aa: CASSPRWGANTGELFF
CDR3nt: TGCGCCAGCAGCCCCCGTTGGGGGGCGAACACCGGGGAGCTGTTTTTT

v_gene: TRBV9
abundance: .
d_gene: .
j_gene: TRBJ2-1
CDR3aa: CASSHNKGIGSDISSYNEQFF
CDR3nt: TGTGCCAGCAGTCACAATAAAGGTATCGGGAGTGACATAAGCTCCTACAATGAGCAGTTCTTC

v_gene: TRBV5-5
abundance: .
d_gene: .
j_gene: TRBJ2-5
CDR3aa: CASSAQGTGETQYF
CDR3nt: TGTGCCAGCAGCGCCCAGGGGACTGGAGAGACCCAGTACTTC

v_gene: TRBV5-1
abundance: .
d_gene: TRBD1
j_gene: TRBJ2-7
CDR3aa: CASSPGTGVVYEQYF
CDR3nt: TGCGCCAGCAGCCCCGGGACAGGGGTAGTCTACGAGCAGTACTTC

v_gene: TRBV6-2/TRBV6-3
abundance: .
d_gene: TRBD1
j_gene: TRBJ1-1
CDR3aa: CASSLDRGLGNTEAFF
CDR3nt: TGTGCCAGCAGTCTCGACAGGGGGCTCGGGAACACTGAAGCTTTCTTT

v_gene: TRBV11-2
abundance: .
d_gene: .
j_gene: TRBJ2-1
CDR3aa: CASSLVGYRHEQFF
CDR3nt: TGTGCCAGCAGCTTAGTGGGGTACAGGCATGAGCAGTTCTTC